This TCR beta chain was captured in a study of T cell repertoires in cytomegalovirus infection. Study outcomes and limitations: There were HLA-C-restricted CMV-specific TCR beta clonotypes dominating the ex vivo response.

Points on this clonotype: Its specificity is unknown.

Each CDR3 protein gets one entry after TCRdb re-called the reads with MiXCR. The table shows about 740,000 distinct CDR3 sequences, with 30% to 35% occurring only once. Material: cultured PBMCs, obtained from culture after CMV antigen stimulation. The TCR was taken from a human donor in good health (CMV status not recorded). Some clones in this sample may be carry-over from other donors' samples.

The CDR3 region has the DNA TGTGCCTGCGGAGGAGACTCCTACGAGCAGTACTTC. Translation gives CACGGDSYEQYF. This chain uses TRBV12-3 or TRBV12-4 with TRBJ2-7; perhaps TRBD2 as D (5 bases). This CDR3 contains 12 residues. V was shortened by 11 bases and J by 0 bases, with 11 bases between the two germline ends.